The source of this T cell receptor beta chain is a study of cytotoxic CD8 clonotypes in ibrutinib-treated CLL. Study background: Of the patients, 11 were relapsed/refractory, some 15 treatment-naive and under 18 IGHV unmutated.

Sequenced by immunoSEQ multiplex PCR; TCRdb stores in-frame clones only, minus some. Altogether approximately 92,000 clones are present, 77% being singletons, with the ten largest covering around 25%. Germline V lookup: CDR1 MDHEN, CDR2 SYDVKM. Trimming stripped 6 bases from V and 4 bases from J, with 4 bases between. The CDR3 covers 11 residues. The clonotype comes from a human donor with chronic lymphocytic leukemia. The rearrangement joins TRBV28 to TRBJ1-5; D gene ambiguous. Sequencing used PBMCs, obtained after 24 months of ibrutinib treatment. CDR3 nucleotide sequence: TGTGCCAGCAGCTTAAATCAGCCCCAGCATTTT. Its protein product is CASSLNQPQHF.